These T cell receptor beta chains were read from a single sample in a study of regulatory T cells in long-lasting Graves disease. TCRdb re-called the multiplex PCR reads through MiXCR, storing one row per CDR3 protein. The sample yields 600,000 to 850,000 distinct CDR3 sequences, about 30% seen once. The material was peripheral blood mononuclear cells (PBMCs), obtained when the disease was refractory, from a patient treated with antithyroid drugs. The receptors stem from a female donor with Graves disease. The CDR3 runs from the conserved cysteine through the conserved F or W. The D gene is left open where the match is weak. Some rows mark clone size as missing; the rest say once, few, many or name a class of expanded clone.

D,V,size,J,CDR3,DNA
.,TRBV5-1,.,TRBJ1-2,CASSLGYREAAYGYTF,TGCGCCAGCAGCTTGGGCTACCGGGAAGCCGCTTATGGCTACACCTTC
TRBD1,TRBV29-1,.,TRBJ1-5,CSVGDRRDQPQHF,TGCAGCGTTGGGGACAGGAGGGATCAGCCCCAGCATTTT
.,TRBV5-1,many,TRBJ1-1,CASSPRGGFSLEAFF,TGCGCCAGCAGCCCTAGGGGCGGATTCTCCCTTGAAGCTTTCTTT
TRBD1,TRBV9,.,TRBJ1-6,CASSGPAEGAINSPLHF,TGTGCCAGCAGCGGACCTGCGGAGGGGGCGATTAATTCACCCCTCCACTTT
.,TRBV30,.,TRBJ1-3,CAWRYSGNTIYF,TGTGCCTGGAGGTACTCTGGAAACACCATATATTTT
.,TRBV5-1,.,TRBJ1-1,CASTLTGKENTEAFF,TGCGCCAGCACCTTAACAGGGAAAGAGAACACTGAAGCTTTCTTT
.,TRBV9,few,TRBJ1-5,CASSPTGGDNQPQHF,TGTGCCAGCAGCCCCACTGGGGGGGACAATCAGCCCCAGCATTTT
TRBD1,TRBV6-1,many,TRBJ1-5,CASIRGQGEGNQPQHF,TGTGCCAGCATTAGAGGACAGGGGGAAGGCAATCAGCCCCAGCATTTT
TRBD1,TRBV3-1,few,TRBJ1-1,CASSARTGVSEAFF,TGTGCCAGCAGCGCGCGGACAGGGGTTAGTGAAGCTTTCTTT
.,TRBV12-3/TRBV12-4,.,TRBJ2-3,CASSLAGYLTTDTQYF,TGTGCCAGCAGTTTAGCGGGCTACCTTACCACAGATACGCAGTATTTT
TRBD1,TRBV7-8,.,TRBJ1-1,CASSSQGDMNTEAFF,TGTGCCAGCAGCTCCCAGGGGGATATGAACACTGAAGCTTTCTTT
TRBD1,TRBV12-3/TRBV12-4,many,TRBJ1-6,CASSFSQGDSPLHF,TGTGCCAGCAGTTTTTCGCAGGGGGATTCACCCCTCCACTTT
TRBD1,TRBV20-1,.,TRBJ1-1,CSATGTGPTEAFF,TGCAGTGCTACGGGGACAGGCCCCACTGAAGCTTTCTTT
.,TRBV27,.,TRBJ1-1,CASKTGQTRGDTEAFF,TGTGCCAGCAAGACTGGACAGACGAGAGGAGACACTGAAGCTTTCTTT
.,TRBV28,few,TRBJ1-6,CASSGSDRPTNSPLHF,TGTGCCAGCAGTGGGTCGGATAGACCGACAAATTCACCCCTCCACTTT
.,TRBV10-1,few,TRBJ2-7,CASSQGSGEQYF,TGCGCCAGCAGCCAGGGTTCGGGCGAGCAGTACTTC